The 32 T cell receptor beta chains in this list originate from one sample, sequenced in a study of blood T cell repertoires in COVID-19. Sequencing used immunoSEQ multiplex PCR; TCRdb keeps in-frame clones, though not all of them. The sample holds approximately 150,000 clones; more than 70% are singletons and the top ten take 15% to 20%. The sample taken for sequencing was PBMCs or T cells enriched from blood (not recorded which). Source of these receptors: a man between 60 and 70 years old who had recovered from COVID-19.

This clone was seen once. The J gene is TRBJ2-1, the V gene TRBV10-3; D possibly corresponds to TRBD2 (5 bases). The germline V gene has CDR1 ENHRY and CDR2 SYGVKD. The CDR3 loop spans 14 amino acids. The V and J ends lost 7 bases and 8 bases respectively, with 18 bases between them. The CDR3 spells CAITTSSSRDEQFF. The CDR3 nucleotides read TGTGCCATCACCACAAGCTCTAGCCGGGATGAGCAGTTCTTC.

The chain is built from TRBV5-5 and TRBJ1-5, with D perhaps TRBD1 (5 bases). The CDR3 length is 14 residues. Germline CDR1 reads SGHKS; CDR2 reads YYEKEE (reference sequence). V lost 0 bases and J 7 bases, leaving 11 bases between the germline ends. The CDR3 sequence: CASSLAQGRQPQHF. The CDR3 DNA is TGTGCCAGCAGCTTGGCTCAGGGCCGCCAGCCCCAGCATTTT.

The rearrangement uses TRBV19 and TRBJ1-5; a possible D gene is TRBD1 (6 bases). This CDR3 is built from 18 residues. The V gene's germline CDR1 is LNHDA and CDR2 SQIVND (reference sequence). V was clipped by 5 bases and J by 0 bases, with 20 bases between them. CDR3 nucleotides: TGTGCCAGTAGTGTACAACCGGGACATCTAAATAGCAATCAGCCCCAGCATTTT. Translating it yields CASSVQPGHLNSNQPQHF. The full variable domain, its missing parts supplied by reference TRBV19 and TRBJ1-5, is DGGITQSPKYLFRKEGQNVTLSCEQNLNHDAMYWYRQDPGQGLRLIYYSQIVNDFQKGDIAEGYSVSREKKESFPLTVTSAQKNPTAFYLCASSVQPGHLNSNQPQHFGDGTRLSIL.

The V and J genes are TRBV18 and TRBJ1-5, with a weak D call TRBD1 (6 bases). The germline V gene encodes CDR1 KGHSH and CDR2 LQKENI. V lost 3 bases and J lost 5, with 14 bases in between. The CDR3 runs to 15 residues. This chain's CDR3 is CASSPLTGRDQPQHF. CDR3 nucleotide sequence: TGTGCCAGCTCACCGCTGACAGGACGGGATCAGCCCCAGCATTTT. Combining the CDR3 with reference TRBV18 and TRBJ1-5 gives the whole variable domain NAGVMQNPRHLVRRRGQEARLRCSPMKGHSHVYWYRQLPEEGLKFMVYLQKENIIDESGMPKERFSAEFPKEGPSILRIQQVVRGDSAAYFCASSPLTGRDQPQHFGDGTRLSIL.

V is TRBV2 and J is TRBJ2-3; 10 nucleotides line up with TRBD1. In germline, CDR1 is SNHLY, CDR2 FYNNEI. There are 16 residues in the CDR3. Unmatched junction bases numbered 4, after V lost 4 bases and J lost 0 bases. CDR3 sequence reads: CASSGRTGGSTDTQYF. As DNA, the CDR3 is TGTGCCAGCAGTGGAAGGACAGGGGGGAGCACAGATACGCAGTATTTT.

This chain connects TRBV7-2 to TRBJ1-5, with D perhaps matching TRBD1 (5 bases). CDR1 is SGHTA and CDR2 is FQGNSA in the germline V gene. V lost 0 bases and J lost 7, with 10 bases in between. The CDR3 has 14 residues. The CDR3 sequence: CASSLARGEQPQHF. CDR3 nucleotides: TGTGCCAGCAGCTTAGCGCGGGGGGAACAGCCCCAGCATTTT.

V is TRBV12-5 and J is TRBJ1-5, with 7 bases aligning to TRBD1. The ends lost 5 bases at V and 5 bases at J; junction bases unmatched: 6. CDR1 is LGHNT and CDR2 is FRNRAP in the germline V gene. This CDR3 comprises 14 residues. Here the CDR3 reads CASGAGGGHQPQHF. The CDR3 coding sequence is TGTGCTAGTGGTGCAGGGGGAGGACATCAGCCCCAGCATTTT.

The chain links TRBV18 to TRBJ1-6; unclear D gene. V gave up 3 bases and J gave up 6 bases, with 12 bases separating them. The CDR3 spans 15 residues. Germline V lookup: CDR1 KGHSH, CDR2 LQKENI. The CDR3 reads CASSPESGLNSPLHF. CDR3 sequence (DNA): TGTGCCAGCTCACCGGAGTCCGGACTTAATTCACCCCTCCACTTT.

The rearrangement links TRBV29-1 to TRBJ2-2; maybe TRBD1 (6 bases). The V end was cut by 7 bases, the J end by 5 bases, with 14 bases between. The CDR3 runs 13 residues. Germline V gene sequence: CDR1 SQVTM, CDR2 ANQGSEA. In DNA, the CDR3 is TGCAGCGCGAGAAGAGGGGGTACCGGGGAGCTGTTTTTT. Protein sequence: CSARRGGTGELFF.

This chain joins TRBV11-2 and TRBJ2-5; tentatively, D is TRBD1 (5 bases). The CDR3 is 13 residues long. Trimming left V 5 bases short and J 5 bases short, with 12 bases between. Germline CDR1 is SGHAT and CDR2 is FQNNGV. CDR3 DNA: TGTGCCAGCAGCCCTCAGGGTAGGGAGACCCAGTACTTC. Its translation is CASSPQGRETQYF.

The chain has TRBV25-1 and TRBJ1-4, with D unresolved. V was shortened by 1 base and J by 3 bases, with 9 bases between the two germline ends. Germline values: CDR1 MGHDK, CDR2 SYGVNS. The CDR3 runs to 15 residues. The CDR3 spells CASSEFTASNEKLFF. The CDR3 DNA follows: TGTGCCAGCAGTGAATTTACAGCCTCTAATGAAAAACTGTTTTTT. The full variable domain, rest sourced from reference TRBV25-1 and TRBJ1-4, is EADIYQTPRYLVIGTGKKITLECSQTMGHDKMYWYQQDPGMELHLIHYSYGVNSTEKGDLSSESTVSRIRTEHFPLTLESARPSHTSQYLCASSEFTASNEKLFFGSGTQLSVL.

CDR3 amino acids: CASSRDRGINTIYF. CDR3 coding DNA: TGTGCCAGCAGTCGGGACAGGGGGATAAACACCATATATTTT. This chain joins TRBV27 and TRBJ1-3; 11 nucleotides line up with TRBD1. The length of the CDR3 is 14 residues. V lost 5 bases, J lost 6 bases, and 3 bases stayed unmatched. CDR1 MNHEY and CDR2 SMNVEV come from the germline V gene (reference sequence).

V gene TRBV11-2 combines with J gene TRBJ2-3; TRBD2 matches 7 bases. Germline values: CDR1 SGHAT, CDR2 FQNNGV. CDR3 length: 14 residues. Germline trimming cut 5 bases from V and 4 bases from J; bases unmatched to any gene: 6. The CDR3 coding sequence is TGTGCCAGCAGCCTCTGGGGGAGGGCAGATACGCAGTATTTT. Translating gives CASSLWGRADTQYF.

The V call is TRBV18, the J call TRBJ1-1; weak D call: TRBD1 (6 bases). The V gene's germline CDR1 is KGHSH and CDR2 LQKENI. The V gene lost 3 bases and the J gene lost 2 bases, with 13 bases spanning the gap. The CDR3 is 15 residues long. CDR3 amino acids: CASSPTGQPNTEAFF. The CDR3 region has the DNA TGTGCCAGCTCACCTACGGGACAACCAAACACTGAAGCTTTCTTT.

The chain joins TRBV18 to TRBJ1-1; D gene uncertain. Germline CDR1 KGHSH, CDR2 LQKENI. V lost 8 bases and J 0 bases, leaving 10 bases between the germline ends. This CDR3 is 13 amino acids long. CDR3 nucleotides: TGTGCCAGCAGTACAGAACTGAACACTGAAGCTTTCTTT. As protein: CASSTELNTEAFF.

V gene TRBV5-8 combines with J gene TRBJ1-6, with 8 bases aligning to TRBD1. The trim removed 4 bases at V and 7 bases at J, leaving 13 bases unmatched. Germline loops: CDR1 SGHTS, CDR2 YDEGEE. The CDR3 is 17 amino acids. CDR3 DNA: TGTGCCAGCAGCCCCGCCGGGACAGGCTTTCTAAATTCACCCCTCCACTTT. The encoded protein is CASSPAGTGFLNSPLHF. Full variable domain (remainder filled in from reference TRBV5-8 and TRBJ1-6): EAGVTQSPTHLIKTRGQQATLRCSPISGHTSVYWYQQALGLGLQFLLWYDEGEERNRGNFPPRFSGRQFPNYSSELNVNALELEDSALYLCASSPAGTGFLNSPLHFGNGTRLTVT.

This clone came up once. V usage is TRBV11-2 and J usage is TRBJ1-2; unclear D gene. V dropped 1 base and J dropped 6 bases, with 18 bases sitting between them. CDR1 and CDR2 (germline): SGHAT, FQNNGV. The CDR3 loop spans 16 amino acids. This CDR3 reads CASSLAVFRGGDGYTF. CDR3 DNA sequence: TGTGCCAGCAGCTTAGCTGTATTCCGCGGAGGCGATGGCTACACCTTC.

This rearrangement joins TRBV19 to TRBJ1-2; the D gene is possibly TRBD1 (6 bases). The CDR3 length is 15 residues. Germline loops: CDR1 LNHDA, CDR2 SQIVND (reference sequence). Trimming cost V 8 bases and J 5 bases, with 21 bases left between them. The CDR3 region has the DNA TGTGCCAGTCTGGGTCTACAGGGATACTGGTATGGCTACACCTTC. It yields the protein CASLGLQGYWYGYTF. Complete variable domain (other parts from reference TRBV19 and TRBJ1-2): DGGITQSPKYLFRKEGQNVTLSCEQNLNHDAMYWYRQDPGQGLRLIYYSQIVNDFQKGDIAEGYSVSREKKESFPLTVTSAQKNPTAFYLCASLGLQGYWYGYTFGSGTRLTVV.

The chain combines TRBV6-5 with TRBJ2-1; D unclear. This CDR3 is 12 amino acids long. CDR1 is MNHEY, CDR2 SVGAGI, per germline. V was shortened by 6 bases and J by 9 bases, with 12 bases between the two germline ends. The CDR3 protein is CASRLLAGEQFF. The CDR3 nucleotides read TGTGCCAGCAGATTACTGGCAGGTGAGCAGTTCTTC.

The chain couples TRBV19 to TRBJ2-7, with 10 nucleotides matching TRBD1. The CDR3 has 16 amino acids. V lost 4 bases to trimming and J lost 0 bases; unmatched junction nucleotides: 6. CDR1 LNHDA and CDR2 SQIVND come from the germline V gene (reference sequence). The CDR3 is CASSTQGQGISYEQYF. DNA of the CDR3: TGTGCCAGTAGTACCCAGGGACAGGGGATCTCCTACGAGCAGTACTTC.

The rearrangement links TRBV2 to TRBJ2-3; possibly TRBD1 for D (6 bases). Per germline, CDR1 SNHLY and CDR2 FYNNEI. The CDR3 is 13 residues long. The V end was cut by 6 bases, the J end by 4 bases, with 11 bases between. The CDR3 loop reads CASSLQGADTQYF. The CDR3 nucleotides are TGTGCCAGCAGCCTACAGGGTGCAGATACGCAGTATTTT.

This clone was seen a few times. The chain combines TRBV7-8 with TRBJ1-5; D gene uncertain. The V end lost 2 bases, the J end lost 0 bases, and 8 bases lay between the germline ends. CDR3 length equals 15 residues. Germline CDR1 reads SGHVS; CDR2 reads FQNEAQ. In DNA, the CDR3 is TGTGCCAGCAGCTTAAATGGAGCTAGCAATCAGCCCCAGCATTTT. This gives the protein CASSLNGASNQPQHF.

V usage is TRBV28 and J usage is TRBJ2-2; TRBD1 is a possible D gene (5 bases). Trimming left V 6 bases short and J 6 bases short, with 20 bases between. The CDR3 is 16 amino acids. Germline V CDR1 and CDR2: MDHEN, SYDVKM. CDR3 sequence (DNA): TGTGCCAGCAGAGGACAAGACCATAAGTTCTCCGGGGAGCTGTTTTTT. Its translation: CASRGQDHKFSGELFF.

CDR3 residues: CASRSRVNNYGYTF. The CDR3, as DNA: TGTGCCAGCAGAAGCAGGGTGAATAACTATGGCTACACCTTC. The V call is TRBV6-5, the J call TRBJ1-2; TRBD1 is a possible D gene (5 bases). In germline, CDR1 is MNHEY, CDR2 SVGAGI. CDR3 length: 14 amino acids. The V and J ends lost 6 bases and 1 base respectively, with 12 bases between them.

The J gene is TRBJ1-2, the V gene TRBV29-1; 8 bases align to TRBD1. The CDR3 consists of 13 residues. Germline CDR1 and CDR2: SQVTM and ANQGSEA. V dropped 8 bases and J dropped 4; count of bases not matched to a gene: 9. The CDR3 coding sequence is TGCAGCCACCGGTCCACAGGGGGCTATGGCTACACCTTC. It translates to CSHRSTGGYGYTF.

CDR3: CASRTGIGGYTF. In nucleotides, the CDR3 is TGTGCCAGCAGGACAGGGATTGGTGGCTACACCTTC. The V and J genes are TRBV27 and TRBJ1-2, with 7 bases aligning to TRBD1. V was clipped by 6 bases and J by 7 bases; unmatched bases: 5. This CDR3 is 12 amino acids long. Germline V lookup: CDR1 MNHEY, CDR2 SMNVEV (reference sequence).

The chain carries TRBV30 and TRBJ2-2; 11 bases are a match to TRBD2. This CDR3 region has 18 residues. Germline V lookup: CDR1 GTSNPN, CDR2 SVGIG (reference sequence). With V trimmed by 4 bases and J by 1 base, 11 bases remained unmatched. CDR3 coding DNA: TGTGCCTGGATGGCCTTAGCGGGGGGGCCCTGGAACACCGGGGAGCTGTTTTTT. This encodes CAWMALAGGPWNTGELFF.

This chain connects TRBV20-1 to TRBJ2-7; 7 positions match TRBD1. After removal of 3 bases from V and 0 bases from J, the junction contained 5 bases not matched to a gene. Germline values: CDR1 DFQATT, CDR2 SNEGSKA (reference sequence). The CDR3 consists of 14 residues. The CDR3 DNA is TGCAGTGCTAGTCCCCGGGACAGCTCCTACGAGCAGTACTTC. Protein: CSASPRDSSYEQYF.

This clone has just a few counts. This chain links TRBV29-1 with TRBJ1-1; 7 bases agree with TRBD1. The V segment lost 5 bases and the J segment 6 bases; nucleotides outside the gene matches: 3. CDR1 SQVTM and CDR2 ANQGSEA come from the germline V gene. This CDR3 is 11 amino acids long. The CDR3 DNA sequence: TGCAGCGTTCAAGGGGGCCCTGAAGCTTTCTTT. It yields the protein CSVQGGPEAFF.

This chain uses TRBV2 with TRBJ1-2; perhaps TRBD1 as D (6 bases). Deletions cut 11 bases from V and 3 bases from J, with 19 bases between. The V gene's germline CDR1 is SNHLY and CDR2 FYNNEI. The CDR3 runs to 14 residues. The CDR3 nucleotides read TGTGCCGGCCAACAGGGAGGGGGTGACTATGGCTACACCTTC. Protein sequence: CAGQQGGGDYGYTF.

The CDR3 DNA reads TGTGCCAGCAGTGTTTTACTAGCGGGAGGTCGGAGGACAGATACGCAGTATTTT. This encodes CASSVLLAGGRRTDTQYF. The chain links TRBV6-1 to TRBJ2-3, with TRBD2 matching 12 bases. This CDR3 region has 18 residues. Germline V gene sequence: CDR1 MNHNS, CDR2 SASEGT. Trimming at V came to 4 bases and at J to 3 bases, leaving 11 bases not matched to a gene.

V gene TRBV2 combines with J gene TRBJ1-4, with D hard to call. Trimming took off 6 bases at V and 0 bases at J, with 11 bases between the two ends. The CDR3 consists of 15 residues. Germline lookup yields CDR1 SNHLY and CDR2 FYNNEI. Written as DNA, the CDR3 is TGTGCCAGCAGCGGTTCGGGAACAACTAATGAAAAACTGTTTTTT. It codes for CASSGSGTTNEKLFF.